Presented here are 4 T cell receptor beta chains from one specimen sequenced in a study of blood T cell repertoires in COVID-19. Method: immunoSEQ multiplex PCR; TCRdb's copy keeps in-frame clones and lacks some. The table records 160,000 or so clones, 82% of them present only once. The specimen was peripheral blood. Every receptor here comes from a woman in her 70s with acute or convalescent COVID-19.

The chain links TRBV5-1 to TRBJ2-7, with D possibly TRBD2 on 6 matching bases. V lost 5 bases, J lost 0 bases, and 18 bases lay in between. This CDR3 is built from 16 residues. From germline, CDR1 is SGHRS and CDR2 YFSETQ. The CDR3 nucleotides read TGCGCCAGCAGGAAAGATCTAGCGCAAAGCTCCTACGAGCAGTACTTC. This sequence encodes CASRKDLAQSSYEQYF.

This clone was observed a single time. This chain connects TRBV7-2 to TRBJ2-1; 10 bases fit TRBD2. The CDR3 is 17 amino acids. The ends lost 3 bases at V and 0 bases at J; junction bases unmatched: 5. CDR1 and CDR2 from the germline V gene are SGHTA and FQGNSA. DNA of the CDR3: TGTGCCAGCAGCTTTCTACTAGCGGGGAGCTCCTACAATGAGCAGTTCTTC. Translation: CASSFLLAGSSYNEQFF.

The rearrangement links TRBV19 to TRBJ2-7, with TRBD2 identical over 8 bases. The CDR3 contains 13 residues. V gave up 4 bases and J gave up 9 bases; unmatched junction bases: 8. Germline V gene sequence: CDR1 LNHDA, CDR2 SQIVND (reference sequence). Written as DNA, the CDR3 is TGTGCCAGTAGTAAGTTCCCGAGCGGGAGGCAGTACTTC. The encoded protein is CASSKFPSGRQYF.

The chain recombines TRBV6-5 with TRBJ2-1; maybe TRBD1 (6 bases). V lost 0 bases to trimming and J lost 1 base, with 10 bases between them. CDR1 and CDR2 from the germline V gene are MNHEY and SVGAGI. The CDR3 consists of 16 residues. CDR3 bases: TGTGCCAGCAGTTACTCATACAGGGCTTCCTACAATGAGCAGTTCTTC. Protein sequence: CASSYSYRASYNEQFF.